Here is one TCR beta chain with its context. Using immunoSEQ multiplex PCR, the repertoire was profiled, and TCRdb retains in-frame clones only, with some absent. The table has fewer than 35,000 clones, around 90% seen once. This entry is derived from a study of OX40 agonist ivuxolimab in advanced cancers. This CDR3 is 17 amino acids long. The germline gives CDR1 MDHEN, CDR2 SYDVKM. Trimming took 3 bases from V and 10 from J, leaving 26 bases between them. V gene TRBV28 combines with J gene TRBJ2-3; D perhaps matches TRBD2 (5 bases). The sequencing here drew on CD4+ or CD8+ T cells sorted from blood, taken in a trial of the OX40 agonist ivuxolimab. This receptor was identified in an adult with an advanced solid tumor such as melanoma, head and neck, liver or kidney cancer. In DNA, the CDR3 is TGTGCCAGCAGTTTGTTAGAGGATTTTACGTTTGAGGGTGCGCAGTATTTT. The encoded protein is CASSLLEDFTFEGAQYF.